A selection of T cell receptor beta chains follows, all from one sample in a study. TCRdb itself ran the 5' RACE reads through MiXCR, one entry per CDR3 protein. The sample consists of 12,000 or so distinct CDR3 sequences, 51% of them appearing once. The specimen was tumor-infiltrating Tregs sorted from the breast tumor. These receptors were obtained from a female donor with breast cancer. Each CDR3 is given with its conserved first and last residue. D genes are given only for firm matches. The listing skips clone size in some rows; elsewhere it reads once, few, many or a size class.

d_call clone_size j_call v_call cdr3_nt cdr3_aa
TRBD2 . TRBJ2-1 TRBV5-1 TGCGCCAGCAGCTTGTCTAGCGGGAGTTCCAATGAGCAGTTCTTC CASSLSSGSSNEQFF
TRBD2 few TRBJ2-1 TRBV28 TGTGCCAGCAGTCCATTAGCGGGAGTGGGTTACAATGAGCAGTTCTTC CASSPLAGVGYNEQFF
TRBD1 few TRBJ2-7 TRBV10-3 TGTGCCATCAGGGGGGACAGGGGCTCCTACGAGCAGTACTTC CAIRGDRGSYEQYF
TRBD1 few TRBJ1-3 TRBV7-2 TGTGCCAGCAGCTTAGGAGGGGGCACGGGAAACACCATATATTTT CASSLGGGTGNTIYF
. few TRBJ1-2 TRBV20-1 TGCAGTGCTAAGGGGGGGCCGGGGCCCTATGGCTACACCTTC CSAKGGPGPYGYTF
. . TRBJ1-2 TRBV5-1 TGCGCCAGCAGCTTGGAAGCAGTCGGTGACTATGGCTACACCTTC CASSLEAVGDYGYTF
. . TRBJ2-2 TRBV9 TGTGCCAGCAGCGAGGGGGGCACCGGGGAGCTGTTTTTT CASSEGGTGELFF
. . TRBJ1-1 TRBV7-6 TGTGCCAGCAGCCCCGCTGGCGGGAACACTGAAGCTTTCTTT CASSPAGGNTEAFF
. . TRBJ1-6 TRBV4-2 TGTGCCGGCAGCCAAGATAAAGGGAGCTCCTATAATTCACCCCTCCACTTT CAGSQDKGSSYNSPLHF
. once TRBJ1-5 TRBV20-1 TGCAGTGCTAGTAACCAGGCCGTTTTCAATCAGCCCCAGCATTTT CSASNQAVFNQPQHF
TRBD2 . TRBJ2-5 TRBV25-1 TGTGCCAGCAGGGCCGGGAGGCCTACGGAGACCCAGTACTTC CASRAGRPTETQYF
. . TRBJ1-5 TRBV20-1 TGCAGTGCCCCTGGGGGGGGGGCCCGCAATCAGCCCCAGCATTTT CSAPGGGARNQPQHF
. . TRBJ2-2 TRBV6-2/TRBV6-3 TGTGCCAGCAGTTTTACGAGGTTGAACACCGGGGAGCTGTTTTTT CASSFTRLNTGELFF
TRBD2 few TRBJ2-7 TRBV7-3 TGTGCCAGCAGCTTGACTAGCGACCACGAGCAGTACTTC CASSLTSDHEQYF
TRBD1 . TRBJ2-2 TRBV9 TGTGCCAGCAGCATCGACAGGGACACCGGGGAGCTGTTTTTT CASSIDRDTGELFF
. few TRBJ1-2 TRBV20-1 TGCAGACCCGAATCAGGAACAGGAGGGCGGGATGGCTACACCTTC CRPESGTGGRDGYTF
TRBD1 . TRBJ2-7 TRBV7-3 TGTGCCAGCAGCACCGGGACAGGGGGCGCAGGGCAGTACTTC CASSTGTGGAGQYF
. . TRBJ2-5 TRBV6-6 TGTGCCAGCAGTTACCCAGAGACCCAGTACTTC CASSYPETQYF
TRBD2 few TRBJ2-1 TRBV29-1 TGCAGCGTCTCCACTAGCGGGAGATTTAATGAGCAGTTCTTC CSVSTSGRFNEQFF
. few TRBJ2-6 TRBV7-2 TGTGCCAGCAGCTCCAGAGGGGTTCCCGGGGCCAACGTCCTGACTTTC CASSSRGVPGANVLTF
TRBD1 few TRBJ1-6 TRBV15 TGTGCCACCAGCAGAGCCGACAGGGTGTATTCACCCCTCCACTTT CATSRADRVYSPLHF
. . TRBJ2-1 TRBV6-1 TGTGCCACAACAACAGGGTACAATGGGAATGAGCAGTTCTTC CATTTGYNGNEQFF
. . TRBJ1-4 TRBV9 TGTGCCAGCAGCCCCCAGGCTTCTGAAAAACTGTTTTTT CASSPQASEKLFF
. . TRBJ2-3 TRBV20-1 TGCAGTGCTAGCTCGCGAGCGAGAAGCACAGATACGCAGTATTTT CSASSRARSTDTQYF
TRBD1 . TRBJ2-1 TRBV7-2 TGTGCCAGCAGCTTAGCAAGGACAGGGTACACTGAGCAGTTCTTC CASSLARTGYTEQFF
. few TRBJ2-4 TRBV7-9 TGTGCCAGCAGCTTCTACGAGGGGTCAGACATTCAGTACTTC CASSFYEGSDIQYF
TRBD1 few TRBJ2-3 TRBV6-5 TGTGCCAGCAGCCAGACAGGGGGCACAGATACGCAGTATTTT CASSQTGGTDTQYF
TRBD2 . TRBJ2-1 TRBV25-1 TGTGCCAGCAGTGAACCCAGGGCGGGAGGGCCTCACAATGAGCAGTTCTTC CASSEPRAGGPHNEQFF
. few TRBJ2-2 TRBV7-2 TGTGCCAGCAGCCTCCAGAGGGTCGGGGAGCTGTTTTTT CASSLQRVGELFF
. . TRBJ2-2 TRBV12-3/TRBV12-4 TGTGCCAGCAGTAAACAGACGACAGCCCCCGGGGAGCTGTTTTTT CASSKQTTAPGELFF
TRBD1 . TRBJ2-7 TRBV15 TGTGCCACCAACAGAGCCAAGGGGGCTCTCTACGAGCAGTACTTC CATNRAKGALYEQYF
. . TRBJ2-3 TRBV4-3 TGCGCCGGCAGCCAATTCCAGCGATCCCGAACTTTAACTAGCACAGATACGCAGTATTTT CAGSQFQRSRTLTSTDTQYF
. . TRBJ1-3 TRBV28 TGTGCCAGCAGTGAACAGGGTTCTGGAAACACCATATATTTT CASSEQGSGNTIYF
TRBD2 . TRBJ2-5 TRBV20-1 TGCAGTGCCCCACCACTAGCGGGAGAAGAGACCCAGTACTTC CSAPPLAGEETQYF
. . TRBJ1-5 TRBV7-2 TGTGCCAGCAGCCGGGACTGGACAAACACAGGACAGCCCCAGCATTTT CASSRDWTNTGQPQHF
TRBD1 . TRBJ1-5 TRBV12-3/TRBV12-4 TGTGCCAGCAGTTCCCGATCGTTGGGACAGGGGGCCAAGAATAGCAATCAGCCCCAGCATTTT CASSSRSLGQGAKNSNQPQHF
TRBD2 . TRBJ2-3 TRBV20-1 TGCAGTGCTAGAGCCCCGGGGCTAGCGGGACTTGTCACAGATACGCAGTATTTT CSARAPGLAGLVTDTQYF
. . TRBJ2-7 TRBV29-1 TGCAGCGTCCAAACGATCTACGAGCAGTACTTC CSVQTIYEQYF